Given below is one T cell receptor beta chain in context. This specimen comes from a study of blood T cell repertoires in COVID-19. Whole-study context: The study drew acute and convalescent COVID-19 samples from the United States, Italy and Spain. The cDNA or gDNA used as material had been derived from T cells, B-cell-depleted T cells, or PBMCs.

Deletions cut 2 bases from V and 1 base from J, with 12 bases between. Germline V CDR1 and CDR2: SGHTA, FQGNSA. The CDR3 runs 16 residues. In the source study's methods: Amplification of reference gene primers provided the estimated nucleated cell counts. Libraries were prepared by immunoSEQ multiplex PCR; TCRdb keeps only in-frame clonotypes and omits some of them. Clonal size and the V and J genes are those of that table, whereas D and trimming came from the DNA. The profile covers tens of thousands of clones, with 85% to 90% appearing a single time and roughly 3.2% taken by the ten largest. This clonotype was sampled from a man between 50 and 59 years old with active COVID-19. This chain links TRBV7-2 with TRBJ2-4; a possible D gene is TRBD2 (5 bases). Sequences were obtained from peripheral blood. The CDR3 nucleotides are TGTGCCAGCAGCTTACAAGGGTCGGGGGCCAAAAACATTCAGTACTTC. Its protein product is CASSLQGSGAKNIQYF. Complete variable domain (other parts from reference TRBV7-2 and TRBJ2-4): GAGVSQSPSNKVTEKGKDVELRCDPISGHTALYWYRQSLGQGLEFLIYFQGNSAPDKSGLPSDRFSAERTGGSVSTLTIQRTQQEDSAVYLCASSLQGSGAKNIQYFGAGTRLSVL.